These 8 T cell receptor beta chains originate from one sample sequenced in a study of OX40 agonist ivuxolimab in advanced cancers. Assay: immunoSEQ multiplex PCR; the TCRdb copy retains only in-frame clones and omits some. The data hold around 74,000 clones, with 65% to 90% observed a single time. The material sequenced was CD4+ or CD8+ T cells sorted from blood, taken in a trial of the OX40 agonist ivuxolimab. The origin of the receptors is an adult with an advanced solid tumor such as melanoma, head and neck, liver or kidney cancer.

Only a few counts were recorded for this clone. This chain joins TRBV11-1 and TRBJ1-6; no firm D call. CDR3 size: 15 residues. Deletions cut 8 bases from V and 0 bases from J, with 11 bases between. Germline CDR1 and CDR2: SGHAT and FQDESV (reference sequence). The CDR3 DNA is TGTGCCAGCCCGTACGGTAGCTCCTATAATTCACCCCTCCACTTT. Residues: CASPYGSSYNSPLHF. Drawing the rest from reference TRBV11-1 and TRBJ1-6, the complete variable domain is EAEVAQSPRYKITEKSQAVAFWCDPISGHATLYWYRQILGQGPELLVQFQDESVVDDSQLPKDRFSAERLKGVDSTLKIQPAELGDSAMYLCASPYGSSYNSPLHFGNGTRLTVT.

This clone was recorded at least ten times. The chain recombines TRBV6-5 with TRBJ1-6; D not resolved. The CDR3 runs to 15 residues. Trimming stripped 4 bases from V and 4 bases from J, with 11 bases between. Germline V gene lookup returns CDR1 MNHEY and CDR2 SVGAGI. CDR3 protein: CASSSQVGYNSPLHF. The CDR3 bases are TGTGCCAGCAGTTCCCAGGTGGGGTATAATTCACCCCTCCACTTT.

The rearrangement joins TRBV7-2 to TRBJ2-7; 7 bases map to TRBD1. This CDR3 has 12 residues. V trimming: 4 bases; J trimming: 6 bases; junction bases outside the gene matches: 3. Per germline, CDR1 SGHTA and CDR2 FQGNSA. Here the CDR3 reads CASSSQGSEQYF. The DNA for the CDR3 is TGTGCCAGCAGCTCACAGGGGTCCGAGCAGTACTTC.

The rearrangement uses TRBV5-1 and TRBJ2-3; D gene uncertain. CDR3 size: 14 residues. V was trimmed by 8 bases and J by 3 bases, leaving 16 bases between them. Germline CDR1 reads SGHRS; CDR2 reads YFSETQ. CDR3 DNA: TGCGCCAGTTCGACGGAGTCGATAACAGATACGCAGTATTTT. This translates into CASSTESITDTQYF.

The chain uses TRBV9 and TRBJ1-2, with 7 positions matching TRBD1. J was trimmed by 7 bases and V by 2 bases; bases with no gene match: 5. CDR3 size: 13 residues. Germline values: CDR1 SGDLS, CDR2 YYNGEE. CDR3: CASSVGQAGGYTF. The CDR3 DNA reads as TGTGCCAGCAGCGTCGGACAGGCCGGTGGCTACACCTTC.

This chain links TRBV6-5 with TRBJ1-2; D gene ambiguous. This CDR3 comprises 14 residues. Trimming stripped 1 base from V and 4 bases from J, with 10 bases between. The germline V gene has CDR1 MNHEY and CDR2 SVGAGI. The CDR3 nucleotides read TGTGCCAGCAGTTACTTGGAGGAAAGCTATGGCTACACCTTC. Translated, it gives CASSYLEESYGYTF.

The V call is TRBV30, the J call TRBJ1-3; D gene ambiguous. The CDR3 spans 13 residues. V was clipped by 3 bases and J by 3 bases, with 9 bases between them. Germline CDR1 and CDR2: GTSNPN and SVGIG (reference sequence). CDR3 sequence (DNA): TGTGCCTGGAGCGGCGGTCATGGAAACACCATATATTTT. Translation gives CAWSGGHGNTIYF.

The V and J genes are TRBV7-9 and TRBJ2-5, with D tentatively TRBD2 (5 bases). The CDR3 is made up of 17 amino acids. Germline values: CDR1 SEHNR, CDR2 FQNEAQ (reference sequence). V gave up 5 bases and J gave up 2 bases, with 21 bases separating them. In nucleotides, the CDR3 is TGTGCCAGCAGCGCGATCCGGGGAGTAGGACCTCAAGAGACCCAGTACTTC. It is translated as CASSAIRGVGPQETQYF.